The 11 T cell receptor beta chains in this list originate from one sample, sequenced in a study of blood T cell repertoires in COVID-19. Profiled with immunoSEQ multiplex PCR; TCRdb holds only in-frame clones, not every one. The sample lists 130,000 to 150,000 clones, over 80% occurring once. What was sequenced was peripheral blood. These receptors all come from a man at least 80 years old with acute or convalescent COVID-19.

This chain joins TRBV7-9 and TRBJ2-1; D perhaps matches TRBD1 (5 bases). The CDR3 sequence is 15 residues long. V dropped 0 bases and J dropped 10 bases, with 16 bases sitting between them. Germline values: CDR1 SEHNR, CDR2 FQNEAQ (reference sequence). The CDR3 coding sequence is TGTGCCAGCAGCTTAGCGTTGGGCAGGGTAGAGGAGCAGTTCTTC. Amino acids: CASSLALGRVEEQFF.

Comments on this clone: This sample also contains other DNA sequences that code for the same CDR3. CDR3 region: CASGGGIYNEQFF. DNA of the CDR3: TGTGCCAGCGGGGGGGGCATCTACAATGAGCAGTTCTTC. The V gene is TRBV28, the J gene TRBJ2-1; tentative D call: TRBD2 (7 bases). V shed 8 bases and J shed 3 bases, with 11 bases lying between them. The CDR3 is 13 amino acids. The germline V gene encodes CDR1 MDHEN and CDR2 SYDVKM.

The chain recombines TRBV18 with TRBJ2-7; unclear D gene. Trimming removed 4 bases from V and 2 bases from J, with 12 bases in between. From germline, CDR1 is KGHSH and CDR2 LQKENI. This CDR3 region has 14 residues. The CDR3, as DNA: TGTGCCAGCTCACTAGCCGGAATGGCCTACGAGCAGTACTTC. The encoded protein is CASSLAGMAYEQYF.

The V and J genes are TRBV18 and TRBJ1-2; TRBD1 matches at 7 bases. The ends lost 3 bases at V and 2 bases at J; junction bases unmatched: 0. The germline V gene encodes CDR1 KGHSH and CDR2 LQKENI. This CDR3 has 13 residues. The CDR3 loop is CASSPGQNYGYTF. The CDR3 DNA reads TGTGCCAGCTCACCGGGACAGAACTATGGCTACACCTTC.

The chain uses TRBV28 and TRBJ2-3, with D hard to call. Germline loops: CDR1 MDHEN, CDR2 SYDVKM. The CDR3 is 13 amino acids. The V gene lost 1 base and the J gene lost 8 bases, with 10 bases spanning the gap. The CDR3 protein is CASSLLWSSTQYF. CDR3 sequence (DNA): TGTGCCAGCAGTTTATTGTGGTCCAGTACGCAGTATTTT. The full variable domain, rest sourced from reference TRBV28 and TRBJ2-3, is DVKVTQSSRYLVKRTGEKVFLECVQDMDHENMFWYRQDPGLGLRLIYFSYDVKMKEKGDIPEGYSVSREKKERFSLILESASTNQTSMYLCASSLLWSSTQYFGPGTRLTVL.

V gene TRBV11-2 combines with J gene TRBJ2-5; 10 bases line up with TRBD2. Unmatched junction bases numbered 8, after V lost 1 base and J lost 6 bases. The length of the CDR3 is 16 residues. Germline lookup yields CDR1 SGHAT and CDR2 FQNNGV. The CDR3 sequence: CASSLVLAGELKTQYF. CDR3 sequence (DNA): TGTGCCAGCAGCTTAGTGCTAGCGGGAGAACTCAAGACCCAGTACTTC.

A note on this clone: Other nucleotide sequences from this sample produce the same CDR3. V usage is TRBV2 and J usage is TRBJ1-5; TRBD1 matches 10 bases. Germline values: CDR1 SNHLY, CDR2 FYNNEI. The CDR3 spans 14 residues. V dropped 4 bases and J dropped 7; count of bases not matched to a gene: 4. The CDR3 coding sequence is TGTGCCAGCAGTGGACAGGGGGCAGGGCAGCCCCAGCATTTT. It translates to CASSGQGAGQPQHF. Drawing the rest from reference TRBV2 and TRBJ1-5, the complete variable domain is EPEVTQTPSHQVTQMGQEVILRCVPISNHLYFYWYRQILGQKVEFLVSFYNNEISEKSEIFDDQFSVERPDGSNFTLKIRSTKLEDSAMYFCASSGQGAGQPQHFGDGTRLSIL.

The rearrangement uses TRBV7-9 and TRBJ2-3; D unresolved. The germline V gene encodes CDR1 SEHNR and CDR2 FQNEAQ (reference sequence). V shed 5 bases and J shed 2 bases, with 11 bases lying between them. This CDR3 is built from 14 residues. The CDR3, as DNA: TGTGCCAGCAGCCCCGAACAAGACACAGATACGCAGTATTTT. Its translation: CASSPEQDTDTQYF.

The chain carries TRBV6-1 and TRBJ1-4, with TRBD1 matching 11 bases. The junction had 9 bases not matched to a gene; V was cut back by 2 bases and J by 4 bases. Germline V gives CDR1 MNHNS, CDR2 SASEGT. The length of the CDR3 is 18 residues. CDR3 residues: CASSEWTDRGRSNEKLFF. The CDR3 DNA follows: TGTGCCAGCAGTGAATGGACGGACAGGGGGCGTAGTAATGAAAAACTGTTTTTT.

A few counts support this clone. J is TRBJ1-5 and V is TRBV7-9; D remains unclear. Germline loops: CDR1 SEHNR, CDR2 FQNEAQ (reference sequence). The CDR3 runs 14 residues. V lost 3 bases, J lost 3 bases, and 9 bases lay in between. For the CDR3, the DNA is TGTGCCAGCAGCTTCCAGTTTTCCAATCAGCCCCAGCATTTT. Protein: CASSFQFSNQPQHF.

This chain uses TRBV7-2 with TRBJ1-2; D unresolved. V lost 4 bases, J lost 2 bases, and 11 bases lay in between. Per the germline V gene, CDR1 is SGHTA and CDR2 is FQGNSA. This CDR3 spans 14 amino acids. CDR3 protein: CASSSLPLNYGYTF. Here the CDR3 DNA reads TGTGCCAGCAGCTCCCTTCCACTAAACTATGGCTACACCTTC.